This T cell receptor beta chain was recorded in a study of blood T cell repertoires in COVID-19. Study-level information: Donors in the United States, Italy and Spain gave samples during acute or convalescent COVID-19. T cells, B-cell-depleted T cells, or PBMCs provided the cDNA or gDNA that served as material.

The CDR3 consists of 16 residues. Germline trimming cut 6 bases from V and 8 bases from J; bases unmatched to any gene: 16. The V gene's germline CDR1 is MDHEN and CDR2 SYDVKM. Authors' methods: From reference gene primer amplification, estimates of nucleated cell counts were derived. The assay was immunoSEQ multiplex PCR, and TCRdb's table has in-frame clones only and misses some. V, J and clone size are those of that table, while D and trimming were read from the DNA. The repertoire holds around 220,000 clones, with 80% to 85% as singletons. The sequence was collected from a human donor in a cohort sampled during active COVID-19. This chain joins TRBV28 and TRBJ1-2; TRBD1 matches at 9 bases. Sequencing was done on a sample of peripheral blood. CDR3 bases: TGTGCCAGCAGCCTCCCCGGACAGGGGAACCTCCGGGGCTACACCTTC. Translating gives CASSLPGQGNLRGYTF.